This T cell receptor (beta chain) was obtained from a study of cytomegalovirus exposure and HLA in healthy donors. Overall study results and limits: When a later analysis compared HLA-associated TCR beta chains with equally common others, the HLA-associated chains turned out to be more clonally expanded and to have lower generation probabilities. It was taken for granted in presence/absence analyses that sequencing depth across donors was roughly uniform. The study flagged roughly 150 TCR beta chains as cytomegalovirus-associated. In an earlier analysis, productive rearrangement rates for most beta V segments clustered near 87% or 30%.

In the case of this clone: Its antigen is currently unknown.

Germline V CDR1 and CDR2: SGHNT, YYREEE (reference sequence). The CDR3 extends over 15 amino acids. With 0 bases clipped from V and 5 bases from J, the junction kept 4 bases outside the gene matches. PCR employed 60 Vbeta and 13 Jbeta primers. The method was immunoSEQ multiplex PCR; TCRdb's version includes in-frame clones alone and lacks a portion of them. The table includes around 150,000 clones, less than 80% detected once. This receptor was taken from a female donor in good health and CMV-seropositive. Sequencing was carried out using PBMCs. The chain employs TRBV5-4 and TRBJ2-1; 8 nucleotides line up with TRBD2. CDR3 amino acids: CASSLVAGPNNEQFF. DNA of the CDR3: TGTGCCAGCAGCTTGGTAGCGGGACCGAACAATGAGCAGTTCTTC.